This TCR beta chain derives from a study of cytomegalovirus exposure and HLA in healthy donors. Of note for this clone: Its antigen is undetermined.

Study results and limitations: With further analysis later on, most CMV-associated TCR beta chains appeared HLA-restricted. Analyses of presence/absence relied on an assumption of roughly uniform sequencing depth across donors. Later analysis demonstrated an association between a missense DCLRE1C variant and TCR beta V- and J-gene trimming.

Germline CDR1 and CDR2: MNHEY and SVGAGI. The CDR3 length is 14 residues. The V segment lost 1 base and the J segment 7 bases; nucleotides outside the gene matches: 6. Vbeta (60) and Jbeta (13) primers were used in the PCR. Sequencing used immunoSEQ multiplex PCR; TCRdb keeps in-frame clones, though not all of them. The sample is made up of 150,000 to 200,000 clones, and the top ten hold around 0.74% of it. Sequencing used PBMCs. This clonotype was obtained from a boy aged 5-17 years in good health and CMV-seronegative. The chain links TRBV6-5 to TRBJ1-2; 7 bases align to TRBD1. CDR3 DNA: TGTGCCAGCAGTTACTTAGACAGGGAAGGTGGCTACACCTTC. As protein: CASSYLDREGGYTF.